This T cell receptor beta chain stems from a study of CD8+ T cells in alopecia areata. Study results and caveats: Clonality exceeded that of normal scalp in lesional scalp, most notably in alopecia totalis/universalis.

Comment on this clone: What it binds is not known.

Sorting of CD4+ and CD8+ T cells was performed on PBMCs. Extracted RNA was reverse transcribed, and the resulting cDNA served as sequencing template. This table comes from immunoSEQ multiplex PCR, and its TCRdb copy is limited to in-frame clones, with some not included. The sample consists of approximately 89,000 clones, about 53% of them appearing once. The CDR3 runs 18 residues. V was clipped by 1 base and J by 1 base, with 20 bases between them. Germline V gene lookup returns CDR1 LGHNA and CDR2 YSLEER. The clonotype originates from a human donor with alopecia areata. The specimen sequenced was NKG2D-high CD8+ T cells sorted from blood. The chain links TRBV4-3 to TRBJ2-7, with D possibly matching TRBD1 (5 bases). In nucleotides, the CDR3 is TGCGCCAGCAGCCAAGGGGCCAAGATCGGACATGGGTCCTACGAGCAGTACTTC. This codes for CASSQGAKIGHGSYEQYF.